This entry lists 25 T cell receptor beta chains sequenced from one sample in a study of shared clonotypes between healthy human individuals. Produced via immunoSEQ multiplex PCR; TCRdb's table is partial and in-frame only. Of approximately 500,000 clones in the sample, about 96% were seen once. Sequenced sample: naive CD4+ T cells sorted from blood. Documented subset: CD45RA+ positively selected. These receptors all stem from a woman in her 30s in good health.

DNA for the CDR3: TGTGCCAGCAGCTTAGACAGGGGTATGACTAATGAAAAACTGTTTTTT. Its translation is CASSLDRGMTNEKLFF. The V and J genes are TRBV5-4 and TRBJ1-4; 8 nucleotides line up with TRBD1. Trimming removed 2 bases from V and 2 bases from J; junction bases left unmatched: 5. Germline CDR1 reads SGHNT; CDR2 reads YYREEE (reference sequence). The CDR3 runs to 16 residues.

The genes are TRBV27 and TRBJ2-2, with D perhaps given as TRBD1 or TRBD2 (5 bases each). The CDR3 is 15 residues long. In germline, CDR1 is MNHEY, CDR2 SMNVEV (reference sequence). V was shortened by 3 bases and J by 0 bases, with 8 bases between the two germline ends. CDR3 sequence (DNA): TGTGCCAGCAGTTTCTTGGGGGCGAACACCGGGGAGCTGTTTTTT. Its protein product is CASSFLGANTGELFF.

The gene calls are TRBV18 and TRBJ2-7; tentatively, D is TRBD1 or TRBD2 (5 bases each). V shed 6 bases and J shed 5 bases, with 20 bases lying between them. Looked up from germline, CDR1 is KGHSH and CDR2 is LQKENI. The CDR3 runs 15 residues. CDR3 loop: CASSPYTPGRDEQYF. DNA for the CDR3: TGTGCCAGCTCCCCCTACACCCCGGGGCGGGACGAGCAGTACTTC.

This chain joins TRBV7-8 and TRBJ1-1; the D is unclear. Germline V gene lookup returns CDR1 SGHVS and CDR2 FQNEAQ. This CDR3 spans 12 amino acids. V gave up 1 base and J gave up 11 bases, with 11 bases separating them. CDR3 residues: CASSLVRASAFF. The CDR3 DNA follows: TGTGCCAGCAGCTTAGTTAGGGCGTCGGCTTTCTTT.

V gene TRBV28 combines with J gene TRBJ2-7, with 11 bases fitting TRBD2. This CDR3 has 15 residues. Trimming at V came to 5 bases and at J to 1 base, leaving 4 bases not matched to a gene. Germline loops: CDR1 MDHEN, CDR2 SYDVKM. CDR3 protein: CASSIAGGRSYEQYF. The CDR3 DNA reads TGTGCCAGCAGTATAGCGGGAGGGAGGTCCTACGAGCAGTACTTC.

This chain joins TRBV14 and TRBJ2-1; 16 nucleotides line up with TRBD2. V trimming: 3 bases; J trimming: 7 bases; junction bases outside the gene matches: 9. Germline CDR1 SGHDN, CDR2 FVKESK. The length of the CDR3 is 18 residues. The CDR3 loop reads CASSQGLAGGPAWNEQFF. The CDR3 DNA is TGTGCCAGCAGCCAGGGACTAGCGGGAGGGCCAGCATGGAATGAGCAGTTCTTC.

V gene TRBV11-1 combines with J gene TRBJ2-2; D call uncertain. Germline V gives CDR1 SGHAT, CDR2 FQDESV (reference sequence). This CDR3 spans 13 amino acids. V gave up 2 bases and J gave up 5 bases, with 6 bases separating them. Here the CDR3 DNA reads TGTGCCAGCAGCTTATGGGTGACCGGGGAGCTGTTTTTT. It translates to CASSLWVTGELFF.

The CDR3: CASSFPRISSYEQYF. DNA of the CDR3: TGTGCCAGCAGTTTCCCGAGGATTAGCTCCTACGAGCAGTACTTC. The V gene is TRBV28, the J gene TRBJ2-7; D is ambiguous. Germline assignment: CDR1 MDHEN and CDR2 SYDVKM. This CDR3 has 15 amino acids. V lost 3 bases and J lost 0, with 12 bases in between.

This rearrangement joins TRBV2 to TRBJ2-1; 12 nucleotides line up with TRBD2. Losses at the gene ends were 6 bases for V and 6 bases for J; bases not matched to a gene: 3. CDR3 size: 14 residues. The germline gives CDR1 SNHLY, CDR2 FYNNEI. The CDR3 DNA follows: TGTGCCAGCAGGGGACTAGCGGGCCCCAATGAGCAGTTCTTC. It encodes CASRGLAGPNEQFF.

The CDR3 loop is CASSGQGEQPQHF. CDR3 coding DNA: TGTGCCAGCAGTGGACAGGGAGAACAGCCCCAGCATTTT. This rearrangement joins TRBV2 to TRBJ1-5; 7 bases align to TRBD1. The CDR3 runs to 13 residues. Germline CDR1 reads SNHLY; CDR2 reads FYNNEI. V shed 4 bases and J 7 bases; nucleotides not matched to a gene: 4.

V and J are TRBV9 and TRBJ2-7; a weak D match, TRBD1 (5 bases). Germline loops: CDR1 SGDLS, CDR2 YYNGEE. The CDR3 runs to 13 residues. The V gene lost 4 bases and the J gene lost 0 bases, with 8 bases spanning the gap. The DNA for the CDR3 is TGTGCCAGCAGCAGACAGAGCTCCTACGAGCAGTACTTC. This translates into CASSRQSSYEQYF.

This clone appeared once. This rearrangement joins TRBV19 to TRBJ2-6, with a tentative D call TRBD2 (5 bases). Trimming pared 5 bases from V and 0 bases from J, leaving 8 bases between. Germline V gene lookup returns CDR1 LNHDA and CDR2 SQIVND (reference sequence). The CDR3 has 15 residues. The CDR3 nucleotides read TGTGCCAGTAGTGCCGAGGGCTCTGGGGCCAACGTCCTGACTTTC. It codes for CASSAEGSGANVLTF.

The chain recombines TRBV28 with TRBJ2-3; TRBD1 might be the D (5 bases). The CDR3 has 20 residues. Germline CDR1 and CDR2: MDHEN and SYDVKM. Between the trimmed V and J ends, which lost 0 bases and 0 bases, there was a span of 22 bases. The CDR3, as DNA: TGTGCCAGCAGTTTATGGGGGCGGTGGGGTGAGGACAAAAGCACAGATACGCAGTATTTT. It encodes CASSLWGRWGEDKSTDTQYF.

This rearrangement joins TRBV28 to TRBJ1-3; D not certain. The germline V gene has CDR1 MDHEN and CDR2 SYDVKM. V was shortened by 4 bases and J by 2 bases, with 9 bases between the two germline ends. The CDR3 contains 14 residues. CDR3 protein: CASSSVETGNTIYF. The CDR3 nucleotides read TGTGCCAGCAGTTCCGTAGAGACTGGAAACACCATATATTTT. Drawing the rest from reference TRBV28 and TRBJ1-3, the complete variable domain is DVKVTQSSRYLVKRTGEKVFLECVQDMDHENMFWYRQDPGLGLRLIYFSYDVKMKEKGDIPEGYSVSREKKERFSLILESASTNQTSMYLCASSSVETGNTIYFGEGSWLTVV.

This clone was recorded only once. This sequence joins TRBV7-9 and TRBJ2-7; a weak D match, TRBD2 (5 bases). Germline CDR1 is SEHNR and CDR2 is FQNEAQ (reference sequence). Deletions cut 4 bases from V and 2 bases from J, with 9 bases between. The CDR3 contains 13 residues. Here the CDR3 DNA reads TGTGCCAGCAGCTCTTGGACTGCCTACGAGCAGTACTTC. Translation: CASSSWTAYEQYF.

The chain is built from TRBV29-1 and TRBJ2-3; a weak D match, TRBD1 (6 bases). Trimming cost V 8 bases and J 5 bases, with 11 bases left between them. The CDR3 runs 11 residues. Germline CDR1 SQVTM, CDR2 ANQGSEA. This CDR3 is CSIRGGDTQYF. Written as DNA, the CDR3 is TGCAGCATAAGAGGGGGAGATACGCAGTATTTT.

The rearrangement uses TRBV28 and TRBJ2-2, with 10 positions matching TRBD1. Unmatched junction bases numbered 7, after V lost 6 bases and J lost 6 bases. The CDR3 runs to 15 residues. In germline, CDR1 is MDHEN, CDR2 SYDVKM. In nucleotides, the CDR3 is TGTGCCAGCAGCTCCGCGGGACAGGGGCCCGGGGAGCTGTTTTTT. As protein: CASSSAGQGPGELFF.

The chain is built from TRBV21-1 and TRBJ1-4; the listed D gene, TRBD1, was not tested against the DNA. TRBV21-1 is listed as a pseudogene. The CDR3 totals 15 residues. Here the CDR3 reads CASSRPGTGTEKLFF. In DNA form, the CDR3 reads TGTGCCAGCAGCAGGCCGGGGACAGGGACTGAAAAACTGTTTTTT.

The chain recombines TRBV6-5 with TRBJ1-1; no clear D gene. The germline V gene has CDR1 MNHEY and CDR2 SVGAGI. V was cut by 0 bases and J by 0 bases, with 8 bases left in between. This CDR3 is built from 15 residues. The CDR3 spells CASSYSQRMNTEAFF. CDR3 DNA sequence: TGTGCCAGCAGTTACTCGCAAAGGATGAACACTGAAGCTTTCTTT.

The count of this clone is one. This is likely a read error, given that the CDR3 carries no conserved phenylalanine or tryptophan at its end. The DNA is omitted, as the CDR3 cannot be located on it reliably, and the CDR3 follows TCRdb's listing. V usage is TRBV6-1 and J usage is TRBJ2-7; the table's D call, TRBD1, has no DNA check behind it. CDR1 MNHNS and CDR2 SASEGT come from the germline V gene. Termini included, the CDR3 measures 9 amino acids. Here the CDR3 reads CASTISTQD.

The V and J genes are TRBV27 and TRBJ2-4; D possibly uses TRBD1 or TRBD2 (5 bases each). Germline CDR1 is MNHEY and CDR2 is SMNVEV (reference sequence). The CDR3 totals 13 residues. Trimming pared 3 bases from V and 9 bases from J, leaving 12 bases between. The CDR3 coding sequence is TGTGCCAGCAGTTTCGGGGCGTTGGGCATTCAGTACTTC. It yields the protein CASSFGALGIQYF.

DNA for the CDR3: TGTGCCTGGGGGGACAAATGGGGAGAAACAGATACGCAGTATTTT. Protein sequence: CAWGDKWGETDTQYF. V usage is TRBV30 and J usage is TRBJ2-3, with D maybe TRBD1 (6 bases). The CDR3 runs to 15 residues. In germline, CDR1 is GTSNPN, CDR2 SVGIG (reference sequence). V was pared by 5 bases and J by 3 bases, with 18 bases between.

The V and J genes are TRBV27 and TRBJ1-2; 9 positions match TRBD1. The ends lost 6 bases at V and 2 bases at J; junction bases unmatched: 1. The CDR3 covers 13 residues. Germline CDR1 reads MNHEY; CDR2 reads SMNVEV (reference sequence). The CDR3 reads CASRGTGNYGYTF. CDR3 DNA sequence: TGTGCCAGCAGAGGGACAGGGAACTATGGCTACACCTTC.

This rearrangement joins TRBV7-7 to TRBJ2-2, with D possibly being TRBD2 (6 bases). The CDR3 is 16 residues long. The V end was cut by 5 bases, the J end by 5 bases, with 18 bases between. Germline CDR1 and CDR2: SSHAT and FNYEAQ (reference sequence). CDR3 in amino acids: CASSRNLPGETGELFF. The CDR3 DNA sequence: TGTGCCAGCAGCCGCAATTTGCCGGGAGAAACCGGGGAGCTGTTTTTT.

The chain carries TRBV5-1 and TRBJ2-7; no reliable D call. Trimming shortened V by 0 bases and J by 1 base, and 8 bases separated the two germline ends. CDR3 length equals 14 residues. The germline V gene has CDR1 SGHRS and CDR2 YFSETQ. The CDR3 coding sequence is TGCGCCAGCAGCTTGGGTAGGGCATCCTACGAGCAGTACTTC. Protein: CASSLGRASYEQYF. Full variable domain (outside the CDR3, taken from reference TRBV5-1 and TRBJ2-7): KAGVTQTPRYLIKTRGQQVTLSCSPISGHRSVSWYQQTPGQGLQFLFEYFSETQRNKGNFPGRFSGRQFSNSRSEMNVSTLELGDSALYLCASSLGRASYEQYFGPGTRLTVT.